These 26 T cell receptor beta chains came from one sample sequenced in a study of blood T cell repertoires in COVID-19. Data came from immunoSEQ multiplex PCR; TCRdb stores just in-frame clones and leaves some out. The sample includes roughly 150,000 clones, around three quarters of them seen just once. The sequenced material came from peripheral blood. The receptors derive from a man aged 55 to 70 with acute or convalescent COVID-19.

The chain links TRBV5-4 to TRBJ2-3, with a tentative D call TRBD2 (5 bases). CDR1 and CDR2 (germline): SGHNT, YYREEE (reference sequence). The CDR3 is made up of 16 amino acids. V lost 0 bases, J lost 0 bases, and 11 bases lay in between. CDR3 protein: CASSLEGRTSTDTQYF. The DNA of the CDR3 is TGTGCCAGCAGCTTGGAAGGCAGGACTAGCACAGATACGCAGTATTTT. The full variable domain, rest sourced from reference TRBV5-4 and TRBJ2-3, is ETGVTQSPTHLIKTRGQQVTLRCSSQSGHNTVSWYQQALGQGPQFIFQYYREEENGRGNFPPRFSGLQFPNYSSELNVNALELDDSALYLCASSLEGRTSTDTQYFGPGTRLTVL.

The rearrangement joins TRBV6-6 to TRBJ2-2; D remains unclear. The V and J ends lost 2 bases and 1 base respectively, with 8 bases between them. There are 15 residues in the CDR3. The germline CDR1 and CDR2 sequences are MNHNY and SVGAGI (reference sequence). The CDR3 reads CASSYQAMNTGELFF. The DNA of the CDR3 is TGTGCCAGCAGTTACCAGGCGATGAACACCGGGGAGCTGTTTTTT.

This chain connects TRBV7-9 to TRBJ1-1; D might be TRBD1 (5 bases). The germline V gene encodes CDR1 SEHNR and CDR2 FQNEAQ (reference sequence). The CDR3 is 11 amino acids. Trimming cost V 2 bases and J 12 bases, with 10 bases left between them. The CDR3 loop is CASSLQGWTFF. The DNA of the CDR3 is TGTGCCAGCAGCTTACAGGGTTGGACTTTCTTT.

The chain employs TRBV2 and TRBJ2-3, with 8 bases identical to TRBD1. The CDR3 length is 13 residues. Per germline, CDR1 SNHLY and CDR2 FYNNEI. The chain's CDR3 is CAATGVGTDTQYF. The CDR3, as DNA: TGTGCAGCGACAGGGGTTGGCACAGATACGCAGTATTTT.

The CDR3 nucleotides are TGTGCCAGCAGCCCGGGGGTATATGGCTACACCTTC. It is translated as CASSPGVYGYTF. The rearrangement uses TRBV7-9 and TRBJ1-2, with D tentatively TRBD1 (5 bases). Germline values: CDR1 SEHNR, CDR2 FQNEAQ (reference sequence). This CDR3 region has 12 residues. V dropped 5 bases and J dropped 5 bases, with 9 bases sitting between them.

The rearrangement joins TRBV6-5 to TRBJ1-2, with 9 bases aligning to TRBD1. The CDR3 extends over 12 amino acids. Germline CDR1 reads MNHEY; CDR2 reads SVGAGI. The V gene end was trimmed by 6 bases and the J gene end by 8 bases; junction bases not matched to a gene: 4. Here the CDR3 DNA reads TGTGCCAGCAGGGGGGACAGGGCGGGCTACACCTTC. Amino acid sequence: CASRGDRAGYTF.

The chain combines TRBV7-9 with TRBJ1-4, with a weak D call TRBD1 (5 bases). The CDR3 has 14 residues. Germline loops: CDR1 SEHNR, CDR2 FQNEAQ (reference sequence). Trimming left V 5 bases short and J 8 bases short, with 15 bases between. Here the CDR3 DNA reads TGTGCCAGCAGCCCTAGCGGGGGAGGGGAAAAACTGTTTTTT. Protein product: CASSPSGGGEKLFF.

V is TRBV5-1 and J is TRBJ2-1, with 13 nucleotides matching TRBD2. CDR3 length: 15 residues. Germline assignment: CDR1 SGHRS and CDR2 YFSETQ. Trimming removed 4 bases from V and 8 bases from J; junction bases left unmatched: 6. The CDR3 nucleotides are TGCGCCAGCAGCCCGGGACTAGCGGGACCCGATGAGCAGTTCTTC. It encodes CASSPGLAGPDEQFF.

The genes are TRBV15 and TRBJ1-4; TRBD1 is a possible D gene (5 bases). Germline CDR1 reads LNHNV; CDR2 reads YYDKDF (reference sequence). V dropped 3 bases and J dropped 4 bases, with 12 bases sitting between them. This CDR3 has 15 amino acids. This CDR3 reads CATSSQGMGNEKLFF. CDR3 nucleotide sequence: TGTGCCACCAGCAGCCAGGGTATGGGTAATGAAAAACTGTTTTTT.

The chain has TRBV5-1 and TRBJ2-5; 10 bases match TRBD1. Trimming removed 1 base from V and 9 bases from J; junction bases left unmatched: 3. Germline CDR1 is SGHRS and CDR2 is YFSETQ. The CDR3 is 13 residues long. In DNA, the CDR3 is TGCGCCAGCAGCTTGCGAGACAGGGGGCCCCAGTACTTC. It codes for CASSLRDRGPQYF.

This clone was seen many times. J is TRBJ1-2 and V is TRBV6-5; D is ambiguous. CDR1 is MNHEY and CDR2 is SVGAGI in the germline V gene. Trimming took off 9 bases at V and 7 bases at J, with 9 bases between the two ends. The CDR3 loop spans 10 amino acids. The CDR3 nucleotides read TGTGCCAGTTTAGGAGCTGGCTACACCTTC. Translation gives CASLGAGYTF.

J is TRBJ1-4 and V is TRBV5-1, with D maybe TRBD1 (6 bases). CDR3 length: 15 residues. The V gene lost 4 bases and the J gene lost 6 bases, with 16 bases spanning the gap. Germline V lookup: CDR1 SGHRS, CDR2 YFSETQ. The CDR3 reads CASSLNRAKDEKLFF. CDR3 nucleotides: TGCGCCAGCAGCCTCAACAGGGCTAAGGATGAAAAACTGTTTTTT.

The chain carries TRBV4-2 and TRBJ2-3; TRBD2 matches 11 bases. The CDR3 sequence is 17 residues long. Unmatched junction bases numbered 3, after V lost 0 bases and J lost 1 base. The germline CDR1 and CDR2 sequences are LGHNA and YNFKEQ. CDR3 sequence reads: CASSQDPGLAGTDTQYF. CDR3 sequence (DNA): TGTGCCAGCAGCCAAGATCCGGGACTAGCGGGCACAGATACGCAGTATTTT.

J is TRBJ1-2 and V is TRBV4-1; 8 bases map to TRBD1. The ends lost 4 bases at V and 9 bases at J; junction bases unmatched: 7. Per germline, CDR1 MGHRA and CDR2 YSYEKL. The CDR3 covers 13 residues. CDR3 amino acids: CASSPTGDRSYTF. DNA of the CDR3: TGCGCCAGCAGCCCGACAGGGGACCGGAGCTACACCTTC.

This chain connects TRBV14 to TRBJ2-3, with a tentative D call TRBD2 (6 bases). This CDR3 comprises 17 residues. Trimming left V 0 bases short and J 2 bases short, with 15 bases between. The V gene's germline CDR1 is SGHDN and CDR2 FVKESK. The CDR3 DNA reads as TGTGCCAGCAGCCAAGATAGAGGGAGGTACTACACAGATACGCAGTATTTT. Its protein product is CASSQDRGRYYTDTQYF.

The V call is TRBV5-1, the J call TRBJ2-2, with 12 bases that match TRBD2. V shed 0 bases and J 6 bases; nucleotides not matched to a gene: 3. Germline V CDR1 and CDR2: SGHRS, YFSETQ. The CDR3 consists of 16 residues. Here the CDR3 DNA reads TGCGCCAGCAGCTTGGAACTAGCGGGAGGTTCCGGGGAGCTGTTTTTT. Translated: CASSLELAGGSGELFF.

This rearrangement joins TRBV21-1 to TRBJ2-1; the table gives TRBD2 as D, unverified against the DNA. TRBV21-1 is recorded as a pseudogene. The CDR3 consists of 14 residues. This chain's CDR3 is CASSKVWGGNEQFF. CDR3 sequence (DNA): TGTGCCAGCAGCAAAGTCTGGGGGGGGAATGAGCAGTTCTTC.

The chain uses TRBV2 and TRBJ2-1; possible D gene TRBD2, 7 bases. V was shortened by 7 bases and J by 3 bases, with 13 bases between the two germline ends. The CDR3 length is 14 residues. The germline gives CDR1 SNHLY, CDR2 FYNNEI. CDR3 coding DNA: TGTGCCAGCAAGGGGGGGAGCCACTACAATGAGCAGTTCTTC. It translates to CASKGGSHYNEQFF.

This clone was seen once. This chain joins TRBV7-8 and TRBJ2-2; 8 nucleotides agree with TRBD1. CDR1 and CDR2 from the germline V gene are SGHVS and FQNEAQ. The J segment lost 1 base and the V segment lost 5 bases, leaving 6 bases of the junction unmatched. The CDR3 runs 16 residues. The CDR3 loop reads CASSHPGTGNTGELFF. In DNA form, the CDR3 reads TGTGCCAGCAGCCACCCCGGGACAGGGAACACCGGGGAGCTGTTTTTT. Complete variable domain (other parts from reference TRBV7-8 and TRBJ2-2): GAGVSQSPRYKVAKRGQDVALRCDPISGHVSLFWYQQALGQGPEFLTYFQNEAQLDKSGLPSDRFFAERPEGSVSTLKIQRTQQEDSAVYLCASSHPGTGNTGELFFGEGSRLTVL.

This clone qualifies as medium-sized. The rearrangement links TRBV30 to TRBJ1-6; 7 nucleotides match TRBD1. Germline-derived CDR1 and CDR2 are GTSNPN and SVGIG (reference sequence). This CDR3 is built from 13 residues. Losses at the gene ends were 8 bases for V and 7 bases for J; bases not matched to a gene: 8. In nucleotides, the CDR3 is TGTGCCGCCTCCGGGACAGAGAATTCACCCCTCCACTTT. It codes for CAASGTENSPLHF.

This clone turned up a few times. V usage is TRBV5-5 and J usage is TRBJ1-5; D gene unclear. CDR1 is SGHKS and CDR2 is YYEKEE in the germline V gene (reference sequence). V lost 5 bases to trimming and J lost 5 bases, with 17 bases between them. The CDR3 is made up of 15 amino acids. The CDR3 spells CASSSFGSGYQPQHF. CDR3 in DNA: TGTGCCAGCAGTTCCTTTGGGAGCGGATATCAGCCCCAGCATTTT.

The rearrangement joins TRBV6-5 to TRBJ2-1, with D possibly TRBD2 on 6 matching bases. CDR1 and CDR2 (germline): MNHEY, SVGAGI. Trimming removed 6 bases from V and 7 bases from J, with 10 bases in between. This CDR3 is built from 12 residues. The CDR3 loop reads CASSGGANEQFF. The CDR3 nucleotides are TGTGCCAGCAGCGGAGGGGCTAATGAGCAGTTCTTC.

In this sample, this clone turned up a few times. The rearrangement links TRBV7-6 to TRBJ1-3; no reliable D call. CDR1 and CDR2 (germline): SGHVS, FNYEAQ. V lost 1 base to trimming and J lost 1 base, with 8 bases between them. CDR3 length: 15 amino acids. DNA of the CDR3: TGTGCCAGCAGCTTAGGAAGCAGGTCTGGAAACACCATATATTTT. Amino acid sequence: CASSLGSRSGNTIYF.

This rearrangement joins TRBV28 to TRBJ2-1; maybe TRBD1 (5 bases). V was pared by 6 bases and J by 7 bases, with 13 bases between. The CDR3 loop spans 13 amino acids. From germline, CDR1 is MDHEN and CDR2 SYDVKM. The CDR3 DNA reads TGTGCCAGCAGGTCAGGGCTTAGGAATGAGCAGTTCTTC. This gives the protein CASRSGLRNEQFF.

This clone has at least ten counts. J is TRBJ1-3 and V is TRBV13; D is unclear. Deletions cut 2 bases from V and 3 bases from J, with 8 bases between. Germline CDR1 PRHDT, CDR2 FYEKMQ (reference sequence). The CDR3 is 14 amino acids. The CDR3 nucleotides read TGTGCCAGCAGCTTACCCCAGGTTGGAAACACCATATATTTT. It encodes CASSLPQVGNTIYF.

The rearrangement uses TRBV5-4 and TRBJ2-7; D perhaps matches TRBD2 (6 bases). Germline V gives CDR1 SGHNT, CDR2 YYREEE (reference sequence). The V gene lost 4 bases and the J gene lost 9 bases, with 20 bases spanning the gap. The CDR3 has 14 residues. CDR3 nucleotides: TGTGCCAGCAGCCCGGGACTGGGCTACGAGCGGCAGTACTTC. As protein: CASSPGLGYERQYF.